This entry describes one T cell receptor (beta chain). Trimming took off 4 bases at V and 2 bases at J, with 11 bases between the two ends. The CDR3 totals 14 residues. In germline, CDR1 is PRHDT, CDR2 FYEKMQ (reference sequence). This sample stems from a study of cytomegalovirus exposure and HLA in healthy donors. Amplification used 60 Vbeta primers and 13 Jbeta primers. The assay was immunoSEQ multiplex PCR, and TCRdb's table has in-frame clones only and misses some. This table holds approximately 200,000 clones, 82% found once. This chain joins TRBV13 and TRBJ2-5, with a tentative D call TRBD2 (7 bases). Sequenced input: PBMCs. The TCR comes from a boy younger than 10 in good health and CMV-seronegative. The CDR3 protein is CASSSRGGQETQYF. Here the CDR3 DNA reads TGTGCCAGCAGCTCGAGGGGGGGTCAAGAGACCCAGTACTTC.